The entry that follows covers one T cell receptor (beta chain) sequence. Antigen unknown. This specimen belongs to a study of neurological immune-mediated disorders. Every sequencing run produced over 160 million TCR-beta sequences, and the sequences from any one run covered 15-18 subjects. TCRdb reprocessed the 5' RACE reads with MiXCR, giving one entry per CDR3 protein. Of 55,000 to 65,000 distinct CDR3 sequences listed, more than 9.5% are singletons. Unmatched junction bases numbered 11, after V lost 4 bases and J lost 9 bases. CDR3 length: 16 amino acids. Germline V CDR1 and CDR2: SGHRS, YFSETQ. Study findings and constraints: CDR3 amino acid sequences found in expanded clones were never shared across subjects, suggesting private repertoires in all groups.

Sequencing was performed on PBMCs. The TCR sequence derives from an older woman with HTLV-1-associated myelopathy (HAM/TSP). The chain combines TRBV5-1 with TRBJ2-1, with 12 bases identical to TRBD2. The CDR3 loop is CASSPRLAGDGAEQFF. In DNA form, the CDR3 reads TGCGCCAGCAGCCCTCGACTAGCGGGAGATGGGGCTGAGCAGTTCTTC.